This TCR beta chain originates from a study of multiple sclerosis patients with progressive multifocal leukoencephalopathy. The repertoire was sequenced with immunoSEQ multiplex PCR; TCRdb's copy has only in-frame clones and lacks some. The sample contains some 30,000 clones, roughly 89% of which appear only once. Trimming removed 5 bases from V and 5 bases from J; junction bases left unmatched: 9. CDR1 is SGDLS, CDR2 YYNGEE, per germline. CDR3 length: 15 residues. The time point: more than five months of natalizumab therapy. This chain links TRBV9 with TRBJ2-5; 10 bases fit TRBD2. The source is a human donor with multiple sclerosis. Sequenced material: PBMCs, taken from a patient treated with natalizumab. In DNA form, the CDR3 reads TGTGCCAGCAGTGGTACTAGCGGGATTGGGGAGACCCAGTACTTC. This gives the protein CASSGTSGIGETQYF.